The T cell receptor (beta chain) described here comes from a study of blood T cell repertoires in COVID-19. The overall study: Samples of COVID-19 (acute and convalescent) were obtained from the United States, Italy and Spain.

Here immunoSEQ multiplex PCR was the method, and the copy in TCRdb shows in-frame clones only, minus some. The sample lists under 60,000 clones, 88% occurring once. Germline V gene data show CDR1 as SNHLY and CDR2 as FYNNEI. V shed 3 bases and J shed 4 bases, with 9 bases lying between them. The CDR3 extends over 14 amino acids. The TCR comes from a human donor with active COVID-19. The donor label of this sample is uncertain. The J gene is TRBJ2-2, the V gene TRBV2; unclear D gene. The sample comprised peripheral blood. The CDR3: CASSEWYSTGELFF. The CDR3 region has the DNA TGTGCCAGCAGTGAGTGGTACTCCACCGGGGAGCTGTTTTTT.